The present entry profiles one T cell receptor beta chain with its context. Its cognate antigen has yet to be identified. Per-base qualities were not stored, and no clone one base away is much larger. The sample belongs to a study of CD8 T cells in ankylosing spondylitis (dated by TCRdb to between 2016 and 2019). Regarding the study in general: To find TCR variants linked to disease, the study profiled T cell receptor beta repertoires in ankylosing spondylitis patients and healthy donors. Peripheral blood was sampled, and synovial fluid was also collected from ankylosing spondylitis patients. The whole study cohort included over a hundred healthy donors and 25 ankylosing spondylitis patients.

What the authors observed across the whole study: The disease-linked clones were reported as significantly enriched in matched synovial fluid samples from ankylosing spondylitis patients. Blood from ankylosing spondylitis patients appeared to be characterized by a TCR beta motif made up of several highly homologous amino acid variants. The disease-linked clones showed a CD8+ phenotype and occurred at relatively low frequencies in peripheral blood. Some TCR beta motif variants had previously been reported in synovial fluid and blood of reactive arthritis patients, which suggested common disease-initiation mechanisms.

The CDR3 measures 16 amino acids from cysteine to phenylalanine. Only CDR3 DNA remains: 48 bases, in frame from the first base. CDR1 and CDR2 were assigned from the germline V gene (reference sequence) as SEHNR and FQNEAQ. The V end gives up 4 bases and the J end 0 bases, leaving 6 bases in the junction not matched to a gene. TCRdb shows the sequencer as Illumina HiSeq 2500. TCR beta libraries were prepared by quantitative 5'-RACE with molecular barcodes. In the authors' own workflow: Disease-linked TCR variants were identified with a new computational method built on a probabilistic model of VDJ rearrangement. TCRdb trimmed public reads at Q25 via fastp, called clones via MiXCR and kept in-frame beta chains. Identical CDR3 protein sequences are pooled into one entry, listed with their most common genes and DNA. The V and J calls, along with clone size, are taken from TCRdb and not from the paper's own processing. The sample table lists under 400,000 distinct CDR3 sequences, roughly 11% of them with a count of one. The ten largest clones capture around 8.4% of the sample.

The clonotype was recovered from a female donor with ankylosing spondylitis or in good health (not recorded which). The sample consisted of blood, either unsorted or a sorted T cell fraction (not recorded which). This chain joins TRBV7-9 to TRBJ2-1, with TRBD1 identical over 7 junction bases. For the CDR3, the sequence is CASSSNTGDSYNEQFF. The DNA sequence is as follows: TGTGCCAGCAGCTCTAACACAGGGGACTCCTACAATGAGCAGTTCTTC.